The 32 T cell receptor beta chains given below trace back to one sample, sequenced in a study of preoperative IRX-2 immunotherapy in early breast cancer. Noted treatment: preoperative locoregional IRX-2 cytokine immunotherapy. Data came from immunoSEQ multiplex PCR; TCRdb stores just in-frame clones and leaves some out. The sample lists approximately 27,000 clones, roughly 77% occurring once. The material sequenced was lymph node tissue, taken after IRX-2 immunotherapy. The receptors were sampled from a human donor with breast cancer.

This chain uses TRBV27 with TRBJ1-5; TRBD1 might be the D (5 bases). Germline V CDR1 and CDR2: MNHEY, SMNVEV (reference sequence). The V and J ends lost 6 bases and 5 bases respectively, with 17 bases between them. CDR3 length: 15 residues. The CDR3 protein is CASSLRAPIDQPQHF. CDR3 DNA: TGTGCCAGCAGCCTCAGGGCTCCAATTGATCAGCCCCAGCATTTT.

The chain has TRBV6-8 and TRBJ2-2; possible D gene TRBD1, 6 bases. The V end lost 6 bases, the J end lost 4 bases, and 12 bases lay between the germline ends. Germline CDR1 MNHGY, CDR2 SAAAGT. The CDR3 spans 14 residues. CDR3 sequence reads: CASSNRGGTGELFF. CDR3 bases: TGTGCCAGCAGCAACCGAGGGGGCACCGGGGAGCTGTTTTTT.

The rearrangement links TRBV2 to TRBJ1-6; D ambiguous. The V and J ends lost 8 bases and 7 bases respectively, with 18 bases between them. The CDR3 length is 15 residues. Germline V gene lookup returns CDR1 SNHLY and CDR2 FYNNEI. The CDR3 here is CASLEGGGRNSPLHF. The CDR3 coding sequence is TGTGCCAGCCTTGAGGGAGGTGGGAGGAATTCACCCCTCCACTTT.

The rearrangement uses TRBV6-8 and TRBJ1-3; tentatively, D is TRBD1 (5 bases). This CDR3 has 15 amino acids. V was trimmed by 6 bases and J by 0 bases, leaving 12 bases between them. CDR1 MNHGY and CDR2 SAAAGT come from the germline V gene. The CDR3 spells CASRAGTVSGNTIYF. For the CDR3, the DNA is TGTGCCAGCAGGGCCGGGACTGTCTCTGGAAACACCATATATTTT.

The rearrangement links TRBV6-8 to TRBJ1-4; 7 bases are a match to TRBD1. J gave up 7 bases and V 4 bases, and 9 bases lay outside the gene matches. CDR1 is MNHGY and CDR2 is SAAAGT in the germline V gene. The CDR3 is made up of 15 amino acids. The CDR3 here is CASSLSGQRSEKLFF. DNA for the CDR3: TGTGCCAGCAGTTTGTCGGGACAGAGAAGTGAAAAACTGTTTTTT.

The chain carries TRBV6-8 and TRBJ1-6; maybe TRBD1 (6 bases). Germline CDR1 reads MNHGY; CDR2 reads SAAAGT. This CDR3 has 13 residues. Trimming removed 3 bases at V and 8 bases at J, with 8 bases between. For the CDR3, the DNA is TGTGCCAGCAGTTATAGGGGGGATTCACCCCTCCACTTT. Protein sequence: CASSYRGDSPLHF.

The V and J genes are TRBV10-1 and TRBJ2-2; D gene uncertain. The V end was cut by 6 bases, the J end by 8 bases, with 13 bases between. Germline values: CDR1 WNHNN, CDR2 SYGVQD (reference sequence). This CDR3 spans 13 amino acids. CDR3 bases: TGCGCCAGCAGCCCCGTACGGCTAGGGGAGCTGTTTTTT. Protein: CASSPVRLGELFF.

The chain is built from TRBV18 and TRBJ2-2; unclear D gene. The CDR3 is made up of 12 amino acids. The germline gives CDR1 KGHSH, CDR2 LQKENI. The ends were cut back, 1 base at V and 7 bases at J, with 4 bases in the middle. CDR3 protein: CASSPRNGELFF. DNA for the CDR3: TGTGCCAGCTCACCACGAAACGGGGAGCTGTTTTTT. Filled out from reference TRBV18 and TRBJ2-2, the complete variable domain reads NAGVMQNPRHLVRRRGQEARLRCSPMKGHSHVYWYRQLPEEGLKFMVYLQKENIIDESGMPKERFSAEFPKEGPSILRIQQVVRGDSAAYFCASSPRNGELFFGEGSRLTVL.

CDR3 coding DNA: TGTGCCAGTAGTATAGGGCCGGGACACCAAGAGACCCAGTACTTC. As protein: CASSIGPGHQETQYF. The gene calls are TRBV19 and TRBJ2-5; tentatively, D is TRBD1 or TRBD2 (5 bases each). The CDR3 is 15 residues long. Per germline, CDR1 LNHDA and CDR2 SQIVND (reference sequence). Trimming left V 1 base short and J 0 bases short, with 9 bases between. The full variable domain, with the rest looked up from reference TRBV19 and TRBJ2-5, is DGGITQSPKYLFRKEGQNVTLSCEQNLNHDAMYWYRQDPGQGLRLIYYSQIVNDFQKGDIAEGYSVSREKKESFPLTVTSAQKNPTAFYLCASSIGPGHQETQYFGPGTRLLVL.

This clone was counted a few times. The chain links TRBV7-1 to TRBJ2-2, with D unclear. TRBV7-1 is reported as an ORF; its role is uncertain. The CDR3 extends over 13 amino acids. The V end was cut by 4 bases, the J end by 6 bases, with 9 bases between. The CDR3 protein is CASSLDAAGELFF. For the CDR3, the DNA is TGTGCCAGCAGCTTAGATGCTGCCGGGGAGCTGTTTTTT.

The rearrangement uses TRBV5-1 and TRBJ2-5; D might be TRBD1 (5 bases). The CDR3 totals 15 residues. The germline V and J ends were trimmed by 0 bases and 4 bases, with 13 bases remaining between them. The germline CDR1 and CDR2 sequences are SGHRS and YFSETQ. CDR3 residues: CASSLAAGKGETQYF. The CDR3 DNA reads TGCGCCAGCAGCTTGGCGGCAGGGAAGGGAGAGACCCAGTACTTC.

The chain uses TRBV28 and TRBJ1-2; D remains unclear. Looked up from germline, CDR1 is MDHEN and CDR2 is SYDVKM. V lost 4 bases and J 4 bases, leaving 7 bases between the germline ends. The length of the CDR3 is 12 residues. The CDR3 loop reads CASSSPGYGYTF. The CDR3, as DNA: TGTGCCAGCAGTTCCCCAGGCTATGGCTACACCTTC.

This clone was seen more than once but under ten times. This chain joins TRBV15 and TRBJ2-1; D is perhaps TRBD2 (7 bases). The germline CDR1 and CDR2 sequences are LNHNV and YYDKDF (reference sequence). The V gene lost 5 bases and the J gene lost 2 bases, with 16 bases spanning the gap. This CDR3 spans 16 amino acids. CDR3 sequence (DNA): TGTGCCACCAGCCTCGGGGGGCAGTCAACCTACAATGAGCAGTTCTTC. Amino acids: CATSLGGQSTYNEQFF. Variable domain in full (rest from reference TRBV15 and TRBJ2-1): DAMVIQNPRYQVTQFGKPVTLSCSQTLNHNVMYWYQQKSSQAPKLLFHYYDKDFNNEADTPDNFQSRRPNTSFCFLDIRSPGLGDTAMYLCATSLGGQSTYNEQFFGPGTRLTVL.

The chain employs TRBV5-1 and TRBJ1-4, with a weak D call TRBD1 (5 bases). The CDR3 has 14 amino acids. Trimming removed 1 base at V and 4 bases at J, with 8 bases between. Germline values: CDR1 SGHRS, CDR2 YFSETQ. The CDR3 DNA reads TGCGCCAGCAGCTTGCAGGGCTTTAATGAAAAACTGTTTTTT. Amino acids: CASSLQGFNEKLFF.

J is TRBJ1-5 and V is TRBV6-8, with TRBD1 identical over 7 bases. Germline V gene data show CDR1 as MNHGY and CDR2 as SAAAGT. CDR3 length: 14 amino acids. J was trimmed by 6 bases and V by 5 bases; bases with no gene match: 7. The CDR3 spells CASSDRVRAQPQHF. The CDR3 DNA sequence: TGTGCCAGCAGTGACAGGGTACGGGCTCAGCCCCAGCATTTT.

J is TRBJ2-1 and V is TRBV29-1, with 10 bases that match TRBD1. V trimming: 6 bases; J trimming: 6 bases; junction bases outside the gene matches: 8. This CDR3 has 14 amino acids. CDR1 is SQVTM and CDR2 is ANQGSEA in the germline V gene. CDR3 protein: CSVDRGRIFNEQFF. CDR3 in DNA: TGCAGCGTCGACAGGGGGCGAATCTTCAATGAGCAGTTCTTC.

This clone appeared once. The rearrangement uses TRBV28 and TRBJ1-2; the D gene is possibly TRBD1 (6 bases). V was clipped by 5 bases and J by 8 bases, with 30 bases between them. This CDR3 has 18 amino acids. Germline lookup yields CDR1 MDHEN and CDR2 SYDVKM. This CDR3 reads CASSTPAKGGKGRGGYTF. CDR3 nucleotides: TGTGCCAGCAGTACGCCTGCCAAAGGGGGGAAAGGGCGAGGCGGCTACACCTTC.

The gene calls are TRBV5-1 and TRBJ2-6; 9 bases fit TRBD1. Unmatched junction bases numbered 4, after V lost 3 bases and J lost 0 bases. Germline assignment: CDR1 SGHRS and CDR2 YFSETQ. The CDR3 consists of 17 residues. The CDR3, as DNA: TGCGCCAGCAGCTCGGACAGGGGCCCCTCTGGGGCCAACGTCCTGACTTTC. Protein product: CASSSDRGPSGANVLTF.

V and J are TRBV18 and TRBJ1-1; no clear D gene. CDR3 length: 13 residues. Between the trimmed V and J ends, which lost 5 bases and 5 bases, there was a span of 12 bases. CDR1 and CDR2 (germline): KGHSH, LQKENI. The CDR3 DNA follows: TGTGCCAGCTCAGGGCGGCAAGGGACTGAAGCTTTCTTT. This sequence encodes CASSGRQGTEAFF.

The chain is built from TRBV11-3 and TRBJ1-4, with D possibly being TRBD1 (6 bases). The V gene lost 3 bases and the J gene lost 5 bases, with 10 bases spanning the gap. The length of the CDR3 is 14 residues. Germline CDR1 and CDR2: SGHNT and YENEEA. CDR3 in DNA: TGTGCCAGCAGCTTTGCAGGGGCAAATGAAAAACTGTTTTTT. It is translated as CASSFAGANEKLFF.

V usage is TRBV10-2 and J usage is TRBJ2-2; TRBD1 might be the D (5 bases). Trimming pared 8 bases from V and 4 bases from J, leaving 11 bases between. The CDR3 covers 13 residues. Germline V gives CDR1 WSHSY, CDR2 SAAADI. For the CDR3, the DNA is TGCGCCAGCCAAAAGGGGCCCACCGGGGAGCTGTTTTTT. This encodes CASQKGPTGELFF.

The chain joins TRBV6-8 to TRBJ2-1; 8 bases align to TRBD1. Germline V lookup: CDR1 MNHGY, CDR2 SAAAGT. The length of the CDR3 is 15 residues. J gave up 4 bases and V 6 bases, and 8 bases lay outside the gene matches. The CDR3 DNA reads TGTGCCAGCAGCCTGGGGACAGGCGAATACAATGAGCAGTTCTTC. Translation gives CASSLGTGEYNEQFF.

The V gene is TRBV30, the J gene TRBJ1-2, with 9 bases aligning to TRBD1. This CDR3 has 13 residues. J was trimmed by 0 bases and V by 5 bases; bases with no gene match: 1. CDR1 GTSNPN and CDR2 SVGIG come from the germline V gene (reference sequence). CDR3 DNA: TGTGCCTGGGGGACAGGGCCTAACTATGGCTACACCTTC. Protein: CAWGTGPNYGYTF.

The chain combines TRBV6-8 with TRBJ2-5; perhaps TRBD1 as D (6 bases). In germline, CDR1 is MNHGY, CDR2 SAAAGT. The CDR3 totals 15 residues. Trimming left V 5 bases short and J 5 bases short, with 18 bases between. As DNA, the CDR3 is TGTGCCAGCAGTGGAAGGCCAGGGGATCAGGAGACCCAGTACTTC. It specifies CASSGRPGDQETQYF.

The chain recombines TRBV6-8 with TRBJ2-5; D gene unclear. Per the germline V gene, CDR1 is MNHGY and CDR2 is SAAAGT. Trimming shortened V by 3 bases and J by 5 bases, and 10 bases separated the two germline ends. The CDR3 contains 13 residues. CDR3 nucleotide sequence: TGTGCCAGCAGTTATTGGGAACGGGAGACCCAGTACTTC. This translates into CASSYWERETQYF.

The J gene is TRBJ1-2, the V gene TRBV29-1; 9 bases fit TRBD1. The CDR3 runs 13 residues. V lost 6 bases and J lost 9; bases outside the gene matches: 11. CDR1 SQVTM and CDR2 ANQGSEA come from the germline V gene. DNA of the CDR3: TGCAGCGTGAAGGGACAGGGATTTTATAGCTACACCTTC. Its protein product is CSVKGQGFYSYTF.

Here the CDR3 DNA reads TGCGCCAGCAGTGCAGGACAGGGGTTGCATGAGCAGTTCTTC. Translated: CASSAGQGLHEQFF. The chain uses TRBV10-2 and TRBJ2-1, with TRBD1 matching 9 bases. Trimming at V came to 4 bases and at J to 8 bases, leaving 6 bases not matched to a gene. The CDR3 totals 14 residues. Germline CDR1 WSHSY, CDR2 SAAADI.

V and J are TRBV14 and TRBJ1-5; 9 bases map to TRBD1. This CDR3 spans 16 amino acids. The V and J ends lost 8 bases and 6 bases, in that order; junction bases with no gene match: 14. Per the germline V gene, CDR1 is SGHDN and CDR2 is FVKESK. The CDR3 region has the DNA TGTGCCAGCCTCCGGGTAAGACAGGGGGATGGTCAGCCCCAGCATTTT. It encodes CASLRVRQGDGQPQHF.

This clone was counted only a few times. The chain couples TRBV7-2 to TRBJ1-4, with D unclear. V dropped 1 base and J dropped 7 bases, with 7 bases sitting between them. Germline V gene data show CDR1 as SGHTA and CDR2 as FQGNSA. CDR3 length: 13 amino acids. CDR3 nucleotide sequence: TGTGCCAGCAGCTTAGGTGGCGCTGAAAAACTGTTTTTT. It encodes CASSLGGAEKLFF.

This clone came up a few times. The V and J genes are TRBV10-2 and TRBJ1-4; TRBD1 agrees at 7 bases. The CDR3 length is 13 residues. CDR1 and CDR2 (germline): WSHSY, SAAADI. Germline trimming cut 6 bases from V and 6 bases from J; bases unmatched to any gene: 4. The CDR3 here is CASSRTGDEKLFF. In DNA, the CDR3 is TGCGCCAGCAGCCGGACAGGCGATGAAAAACTGTTTTTT.

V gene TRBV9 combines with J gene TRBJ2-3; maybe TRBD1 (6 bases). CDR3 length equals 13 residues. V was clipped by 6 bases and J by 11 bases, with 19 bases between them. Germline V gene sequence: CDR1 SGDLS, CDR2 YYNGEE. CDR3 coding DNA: TGTGCCAGCACCACCGGACCGATAGGGGGGCAGTATTTT. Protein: CASTTGPIGGQYF.

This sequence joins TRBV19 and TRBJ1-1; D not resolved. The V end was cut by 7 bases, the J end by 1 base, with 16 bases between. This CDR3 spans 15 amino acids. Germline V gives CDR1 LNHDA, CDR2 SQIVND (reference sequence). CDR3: CASKSRAAENTEAFF. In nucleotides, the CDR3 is TGTGCCAGTAAGTCCCGCGCGGCAGAGAACACTGAAGCTTTCTTT.